This is a list of T cell receptor beta chains from one sample in a study of response to subunit inactivated influenza vaccine. One entry per CDR3 protein, called by TCRdb with MiXCR from the RT-PCR reads. The table records about 520,000 distinct CDR3 sequences, roughly 9.7% of them present only once. The sample consisted of PBMCs from blood, taken 40 to 50 days after vaccination. The origin of the receptors is a man aged 50 to 60 who received an inactivated influenza vaccine. Each CDR3 is given with its conserved first and last residue. The D gene is left open where the match is weak. A clone size is listed for some rows: how often the clone was seen (once, few, many), or a class if it is expanded.

d_call j_call v_call cdr3_length clone_size cdr3_nt cdr3_aa
- TRBJ2-7 TRBV7-9 12 many TGTGCCAGCAGCTTAGCGGCGACTCAGCAGTACTTC CASSLAATQQYF
TRBD1 TRBJ2-1 TRBV24-1 16 - TGTGCCACCAGTGATAGAGGGGGCAGGACCTACAATGAGCAGTTCTTC CATSDRGGRTYNEQFF
- TRBJ2-2 TRBV7-9 16 few TGTGCCAGCAGCTTCGGGCCTCGGCGAGGCACCGGGGAGCTGTTTTTT CASSFGPRRGTGELFF
- TRBJ1-2 TRBV10-3 13 few TGTGCCATCAGTGACAGGACAGCCTATGGCTACACCTTC CAISDRTAYGYTF
TRBD1 TRBJ2-1 TRBV7-9 15 many TGTGCCAGCAGCTTTGGGACAGGTTCCTACAATGAGCAGTTCTTC CASSFGTGSYNEQFF
TRBD2 TRBJ2-3 TRBV5-1 18 few TGCGCCAGCACCCGCGGGACTAGCGGGAGGGCGGGCACAGATACGCAGTATTTT CASTRGTSGRAGTDTQYF
TRBD1 TRBJ1-2 TRBV2 15 - TGTGCCAGCAGTCTGTTCGGGCAGGGGGACTATGGCTACACCTTC CASSLFGQGDYGYTF
- TRBJ2-3 TRBV7-2 14 many TGTGCCAGCAGCTCCTACGTAAGCACAGATACGCAGTATTTT CASSSYVSTDTQYF
- TRBJ1-4 TRBV12-3/TRBV12-4 17 - TGTGCCAGCAGTCCTTTCCAGGATCTCACAGGGAATGAAAAACTGTTTTTT CASSPFQDLTGNEKLFF
- TRBJ1-5 TRBV19 15 - TGTGCCATTAGTATAAACAGTTATAGCAATCAGCCCCAGCATTTT CAISINSYSNQPQHF
- TRBJ2-4 TRBV10-3 15 - TGTGCCATCAGTGAGTCTTGGGAGGTAGGGGACATTCAGTACTTC CAISESWEVGDIQYF
- TRBJ1-3 TRBV4-2 19 few TGTGCCAGCAGCCAAGATAAACTGGTTCAGCCCTACTCTGGAAACACCATATATTTT CASSQDKLVQPYSGNTIYF
- TRBJ1-4 TRBV12-3/TRBV12-4 14 - TGTGCCAGCAGTTTGGCAGCCAAGGGGGAAAAACTGTTTTTT CASSLAAKGEKLFF
- TRBJ2-7 TRBV11-2 18 - TGTGCCAGCAGCTTATCACTCCCAGACCCCATATACACCTACGAGCAGTACTTC CASSLSLPDPIYTYEQYF
- TRBJ2-7 TRBV7-2 14 few TGTGCCAGCAGCGCCGACAGAAGGAGCTACGAGCAGTACTTC CASSADRRSYEQYF